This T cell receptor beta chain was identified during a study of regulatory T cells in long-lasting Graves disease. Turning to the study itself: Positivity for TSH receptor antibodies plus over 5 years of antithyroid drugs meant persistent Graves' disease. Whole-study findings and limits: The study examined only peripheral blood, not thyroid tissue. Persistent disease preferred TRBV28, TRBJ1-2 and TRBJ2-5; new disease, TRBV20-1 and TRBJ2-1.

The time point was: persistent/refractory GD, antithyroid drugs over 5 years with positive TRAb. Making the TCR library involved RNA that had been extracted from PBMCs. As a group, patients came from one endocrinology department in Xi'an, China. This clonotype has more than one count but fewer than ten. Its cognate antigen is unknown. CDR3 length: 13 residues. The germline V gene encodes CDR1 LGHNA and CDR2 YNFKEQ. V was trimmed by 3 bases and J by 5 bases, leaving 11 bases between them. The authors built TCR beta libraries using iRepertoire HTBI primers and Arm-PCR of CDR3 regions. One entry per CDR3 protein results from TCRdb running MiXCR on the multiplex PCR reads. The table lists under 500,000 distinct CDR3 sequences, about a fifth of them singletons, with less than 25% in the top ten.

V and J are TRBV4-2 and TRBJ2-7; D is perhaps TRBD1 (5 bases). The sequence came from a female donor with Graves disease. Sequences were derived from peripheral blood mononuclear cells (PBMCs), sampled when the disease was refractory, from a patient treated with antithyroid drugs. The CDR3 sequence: CASSQVLGDEQYF. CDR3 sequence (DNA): TGTGCCAGCAGCCAGGTTTTAGGGGACGAGCAGTACTTC.